This T cell receptor beta chain was observed in a study of identifying expanded T cells in peripheral blood. CDR1 is SGHTA, CDR2 FQGTGA, per germline. The CDR3 totals 14 residues. With 2 bases removed from V and 4 bases from J, the gap between germline ends came to 11 bases. Healthy donors had no documented immune events, such as infections, while sampled. Generated by immunoSEQ multiplex PCR, the TCRdb table keeps only in-frame clones and is missing some. The sample lists approximately 100,000 clones, about 91% occurring once. Study-wide results and limits: Differentially abundant clones: roughly 1.2 between replicates, 16.4 at 2 to 3 weeks, less than 20 at four. Across healthy donors, higher total template counts meant significantly greater two-week count variance.

As regards this clone: Its antigen is still unknown.

The sequence derives from a person between 18 and 75 years old in good health. Sequencing input: blood. This chain links TRBV7-3 with TRBJ1-1; D possibly corresponds to TRBD1 (6 bases). The CDR3 loop is CASSLQGHSTEAFF. In DNA, the CDR3 is TGTGCCAGCAGCTTACAGGGGCATAGCACTGAAGCTTTCTTT.